What follows describes a single T cell receptor beta chain. Its antigen is unknown. This specimen comes from a study of cytomegalovirus exposure and HLA in healthy donors. Study-wide findings and caveats: V segments that were indistinguishable, TRBV6-2 and TRBV6-3 among them, were omitted from analysis. The study assumed roughly uniform donor sequencing depth for presence/absence analyses. TCR beta chains numbering more than 150 were designated cytomegalovirus-associated. Analysis performed later found about 18,000 TCR beta sequences associated with HLA alleles at 0.05 false discovery rate.

V shed 5 bases and J 6 bases; nucleotides not matched to a gene: 6. Per the germline V gene, CDR1 is SGHNT and CDR2 is YENEEA. The CDR3 covers 13 residues. Both 60 Vbeta primers and 13 Jbeta primers went into the PCR. Data came from immunoSEQ multiplex PCR; TCRdb stores just in-frame clones and leaves some out. The sample holds about 75,000 clones; around 83% are singletons and the top ten take approximately 17%. The specimen sequenced was PBMCs. The receptor's source is a man in his 70s in good health and CMV-seropositive. The chain uses TRBV11-3 and TRBJ2-7, with 8 positions matching TRBD1. The chain's CDR3 is CASSLTGVGEQYF. The CDR3 DNA is TGTGCCAGCAGCCTGACAGGGGTAGGCGAGCAGTACTTC.